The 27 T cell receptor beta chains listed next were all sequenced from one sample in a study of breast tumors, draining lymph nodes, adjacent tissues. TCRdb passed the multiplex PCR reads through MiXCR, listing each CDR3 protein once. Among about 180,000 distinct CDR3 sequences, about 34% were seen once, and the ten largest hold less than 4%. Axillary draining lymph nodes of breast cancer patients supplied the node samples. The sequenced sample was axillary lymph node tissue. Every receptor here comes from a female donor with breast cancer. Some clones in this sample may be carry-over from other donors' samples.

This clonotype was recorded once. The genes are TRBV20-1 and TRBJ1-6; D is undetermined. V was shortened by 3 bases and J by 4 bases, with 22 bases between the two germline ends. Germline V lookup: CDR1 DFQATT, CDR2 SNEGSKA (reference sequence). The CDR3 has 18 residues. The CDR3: CSARASGTDTQYNSPLHF. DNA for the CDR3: TGCAGTGCTAGGGCTAGCGGCACAGATACGCAGTATAATTCACCCCTCCACTTT.

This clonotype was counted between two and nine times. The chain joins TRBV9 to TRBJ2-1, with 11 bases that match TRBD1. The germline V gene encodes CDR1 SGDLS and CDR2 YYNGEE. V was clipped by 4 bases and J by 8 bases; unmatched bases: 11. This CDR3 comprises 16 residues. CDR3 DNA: TGTGCCAGCAGCCCCCCCACGGGACAGGGGGGCCATGAGCAGTTCTTC. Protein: CASSPPTGQGGHEQFF.

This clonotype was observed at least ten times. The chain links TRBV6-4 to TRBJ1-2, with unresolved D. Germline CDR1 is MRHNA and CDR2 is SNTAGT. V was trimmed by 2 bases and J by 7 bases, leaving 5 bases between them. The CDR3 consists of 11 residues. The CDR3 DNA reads TGTGCCAGCAGTGACGGGTCTGGCTACACCTTC. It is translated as CASSDGSGYTF.

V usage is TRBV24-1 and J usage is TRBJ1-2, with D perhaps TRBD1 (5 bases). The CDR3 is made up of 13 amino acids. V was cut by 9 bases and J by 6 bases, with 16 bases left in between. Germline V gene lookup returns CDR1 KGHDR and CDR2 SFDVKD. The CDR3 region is CATSQGGRNGYTF. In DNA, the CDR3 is TGTGCCACCTCGCAGGGTGGGAGAAATGGCTACACCTTC.

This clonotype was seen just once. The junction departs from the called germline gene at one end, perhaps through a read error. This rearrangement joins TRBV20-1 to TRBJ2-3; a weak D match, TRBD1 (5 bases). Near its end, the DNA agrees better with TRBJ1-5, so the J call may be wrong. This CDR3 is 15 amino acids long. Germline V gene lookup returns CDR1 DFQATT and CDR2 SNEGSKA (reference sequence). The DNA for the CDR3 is TGCTGTGCCCGTGAGGGGACTACGAGCGCAGATACGCAGCATTTT. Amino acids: CCAREGTTSADTQHF.

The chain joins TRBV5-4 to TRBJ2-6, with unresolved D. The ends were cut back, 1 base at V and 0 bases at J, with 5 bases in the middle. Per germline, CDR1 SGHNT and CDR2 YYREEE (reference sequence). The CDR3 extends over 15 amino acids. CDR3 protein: CASSLTSSGANVLTF. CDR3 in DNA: TGTGCCAGCAGCTTGACAAGCTCTGGGGCCAACGTCCTGACTTTC.

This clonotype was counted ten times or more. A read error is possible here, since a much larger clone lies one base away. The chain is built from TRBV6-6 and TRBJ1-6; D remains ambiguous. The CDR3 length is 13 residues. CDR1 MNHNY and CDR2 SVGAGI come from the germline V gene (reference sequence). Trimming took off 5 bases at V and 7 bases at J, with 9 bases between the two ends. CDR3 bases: TGTGCCAGCAGTCACGACCACAATTCACCCCTCCACTTT. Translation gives CASSHDHNSPLHF.

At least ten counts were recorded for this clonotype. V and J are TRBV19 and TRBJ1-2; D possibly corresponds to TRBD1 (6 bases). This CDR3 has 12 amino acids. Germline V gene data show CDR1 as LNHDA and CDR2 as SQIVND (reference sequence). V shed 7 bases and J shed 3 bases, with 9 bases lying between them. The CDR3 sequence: CASKEGDYGYTF. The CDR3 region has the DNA TGTGCCAGTAAGGAGGGGGACTATGGCTACACCTTC.

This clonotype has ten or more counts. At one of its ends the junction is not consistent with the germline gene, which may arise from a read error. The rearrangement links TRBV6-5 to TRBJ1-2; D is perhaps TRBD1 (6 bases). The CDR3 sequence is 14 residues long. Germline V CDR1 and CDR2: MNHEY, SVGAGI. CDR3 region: CASSHSGGQGGYTF. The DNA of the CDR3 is TGTGCCAGCAGTCACTCCGGGGGGCAGGGTGGCTACACCTTC.

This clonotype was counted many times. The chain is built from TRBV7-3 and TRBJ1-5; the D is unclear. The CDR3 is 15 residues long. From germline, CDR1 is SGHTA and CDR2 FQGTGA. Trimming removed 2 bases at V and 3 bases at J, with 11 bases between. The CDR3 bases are TGTGCCAGCAGCTTATTAGGCGGGGACAATCAGCCCCAGCATTTT. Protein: CASSLLGGDNQPQHF.

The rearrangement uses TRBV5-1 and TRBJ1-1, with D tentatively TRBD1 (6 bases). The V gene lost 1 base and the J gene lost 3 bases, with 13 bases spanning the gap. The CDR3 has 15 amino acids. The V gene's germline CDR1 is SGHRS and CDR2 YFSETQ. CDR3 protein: CASSLWGRGDTEAFF. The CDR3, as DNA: TGCGCCAGCAGCTTGTGGGGTAGGGGGGACACTGAAGCTTTCTTT.

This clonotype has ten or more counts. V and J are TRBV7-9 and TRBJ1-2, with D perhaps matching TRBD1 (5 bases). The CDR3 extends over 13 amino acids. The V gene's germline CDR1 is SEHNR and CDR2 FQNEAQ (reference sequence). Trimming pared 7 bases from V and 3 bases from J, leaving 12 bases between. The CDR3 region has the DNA TGTGCCAGCACAAGGGGAGGCTACTATGGCTACACCTTC. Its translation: CASTRGGYYGYTF.

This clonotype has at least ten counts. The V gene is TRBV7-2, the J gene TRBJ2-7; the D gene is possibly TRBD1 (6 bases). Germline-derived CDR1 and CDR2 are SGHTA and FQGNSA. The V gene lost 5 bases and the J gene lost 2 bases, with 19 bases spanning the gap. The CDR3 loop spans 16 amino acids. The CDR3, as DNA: TGTGCCAGCAGCGTCCGGACAGATCTAATTGCCTACGAGCAGTACTTC. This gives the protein CASSVRTDLIAYEQYF.

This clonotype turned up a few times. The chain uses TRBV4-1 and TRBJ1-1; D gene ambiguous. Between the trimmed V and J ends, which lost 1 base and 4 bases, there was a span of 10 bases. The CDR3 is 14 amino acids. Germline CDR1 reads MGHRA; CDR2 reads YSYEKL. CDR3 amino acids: CASSQGSGVTEAFF. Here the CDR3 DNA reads TGCGCCAGCAGCCAAGGTTCGGGTGTCACTGAAGCTTTCTTT.

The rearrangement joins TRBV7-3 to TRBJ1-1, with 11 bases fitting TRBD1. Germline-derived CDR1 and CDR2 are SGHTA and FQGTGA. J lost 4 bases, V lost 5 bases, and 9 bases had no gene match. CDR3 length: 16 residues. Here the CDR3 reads CASSPRDRGMCTEAFF. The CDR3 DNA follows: TGTGCCAGCAGCCCCCGGGACAGGGGGATGTGCACTGAAGCTTTCTTT.

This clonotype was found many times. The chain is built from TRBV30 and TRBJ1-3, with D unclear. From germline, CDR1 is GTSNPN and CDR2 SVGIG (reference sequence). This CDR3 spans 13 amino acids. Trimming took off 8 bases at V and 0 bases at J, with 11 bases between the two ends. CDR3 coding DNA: TGTGCCCAATCGGGCAGCTCTGGAAACACCATATATTTT. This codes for CAQSGSSGNTIYF.

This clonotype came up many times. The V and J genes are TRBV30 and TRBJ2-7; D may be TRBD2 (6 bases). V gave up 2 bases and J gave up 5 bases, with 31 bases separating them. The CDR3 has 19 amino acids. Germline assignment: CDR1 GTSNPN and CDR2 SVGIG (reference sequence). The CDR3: CAWSSRAGRWQTPGNEQYF. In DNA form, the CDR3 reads TGTGCCTGGAGTAGTCGGGCAGGGAGGTGGCAGACCCCGGGGAACGAGCAGTACTTC.

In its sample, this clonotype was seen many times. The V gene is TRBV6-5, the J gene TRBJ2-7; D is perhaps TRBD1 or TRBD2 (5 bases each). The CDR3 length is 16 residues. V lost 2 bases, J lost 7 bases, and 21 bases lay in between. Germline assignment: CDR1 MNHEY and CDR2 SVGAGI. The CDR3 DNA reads TGTGCCAGCAGTTACGAGAGCCAGGGCCTCGAGGGAGAGCAGTACTTC. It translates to CASSYESQGLEGEQYF.

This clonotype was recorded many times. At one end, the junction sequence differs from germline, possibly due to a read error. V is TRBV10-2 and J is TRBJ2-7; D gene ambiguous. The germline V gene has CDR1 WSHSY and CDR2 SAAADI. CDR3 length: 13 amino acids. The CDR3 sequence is CASSDSGTYEQYF. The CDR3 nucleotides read TGTGCCAGCAGTGACTCAGGTACCTACGAGCAGTACTTC.

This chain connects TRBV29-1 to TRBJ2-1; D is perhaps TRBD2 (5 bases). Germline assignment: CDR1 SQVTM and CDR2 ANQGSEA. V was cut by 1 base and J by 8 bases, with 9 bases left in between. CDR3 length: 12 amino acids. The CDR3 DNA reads TGCAGCGTTGAAGGGCTAGCCGATGAGCAGTTCTTC. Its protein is CSVEGLADEQFF.

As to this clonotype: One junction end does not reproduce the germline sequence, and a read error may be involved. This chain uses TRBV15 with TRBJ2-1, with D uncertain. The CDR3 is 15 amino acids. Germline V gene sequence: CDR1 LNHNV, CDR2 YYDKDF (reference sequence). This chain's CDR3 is CATSRDRQTYDEQSF. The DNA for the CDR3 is TGTGCCACCAGCAGAGATAGGCAGACCTACGATGAGCAGTCCTTC.

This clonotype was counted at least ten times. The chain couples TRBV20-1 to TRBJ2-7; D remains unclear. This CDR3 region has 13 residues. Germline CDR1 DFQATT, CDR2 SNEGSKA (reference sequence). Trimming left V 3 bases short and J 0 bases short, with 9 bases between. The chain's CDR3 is CSASPTPSYEQYF. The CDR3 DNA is TGCAGTGCTAGTCCTACCCCCTCCTACGAGCAGTACTTC.

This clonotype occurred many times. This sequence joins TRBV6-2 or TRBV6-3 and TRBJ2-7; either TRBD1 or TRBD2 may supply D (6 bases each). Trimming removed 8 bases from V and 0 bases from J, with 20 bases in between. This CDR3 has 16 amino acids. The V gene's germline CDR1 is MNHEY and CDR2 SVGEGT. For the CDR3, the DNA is TGTGCCAGCGCGGGGCATCGGGACATACACTCCTACGAGCAGTACTTC. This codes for CASAGHRDIHSYEQYF.

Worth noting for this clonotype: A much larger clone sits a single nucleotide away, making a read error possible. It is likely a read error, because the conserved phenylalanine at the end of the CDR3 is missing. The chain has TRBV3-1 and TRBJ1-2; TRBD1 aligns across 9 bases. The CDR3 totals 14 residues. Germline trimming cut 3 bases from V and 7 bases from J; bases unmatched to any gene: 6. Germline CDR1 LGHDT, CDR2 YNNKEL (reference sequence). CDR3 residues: CASSHSDRGGGYTL. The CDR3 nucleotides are TGTGCCAGCAGCCACTCGGACAGGGGTGGTGGCTACACCCTC.

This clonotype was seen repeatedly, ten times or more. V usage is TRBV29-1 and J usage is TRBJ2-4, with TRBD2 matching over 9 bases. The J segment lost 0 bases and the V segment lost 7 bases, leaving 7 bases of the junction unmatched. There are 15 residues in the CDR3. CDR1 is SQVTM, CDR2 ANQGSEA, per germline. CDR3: CSAGASGVAKNIQYF. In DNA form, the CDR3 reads TGCAGCGCAGGAGCTAGCGGGGTAGCCAAAAACATTCAGTACTTC. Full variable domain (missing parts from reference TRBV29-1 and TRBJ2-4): SAVISQKPSRDICQRGTSLTIQCQVDSQVTMMFWYRQQPGQSLTLIATANQGSEATYESGFVIDKFPISRPNLTFSTLTVSNMSPEDSSIYLCSAGASGVAKNIQYFGAGTRLSVL.

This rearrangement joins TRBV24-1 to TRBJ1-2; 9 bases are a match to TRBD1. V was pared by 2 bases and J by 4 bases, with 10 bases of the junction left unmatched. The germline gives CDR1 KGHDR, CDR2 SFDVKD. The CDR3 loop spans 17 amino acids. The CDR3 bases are TGTGCCACCAGTGATTCTGGGTTACAGGGGGCCTCCTATGGCTACACCTTC. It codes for CATSDSGLQGASYGYTF.

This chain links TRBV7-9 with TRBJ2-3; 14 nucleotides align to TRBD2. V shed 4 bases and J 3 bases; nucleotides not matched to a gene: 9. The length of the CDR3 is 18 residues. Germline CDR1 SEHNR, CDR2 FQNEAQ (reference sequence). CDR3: CASSYPGLAGVSTDTQYF. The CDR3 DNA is TGTGCCAGCAGCTATCCGGGACTAGCGGGAGTGTCTACAGATACGCAGTATTTT. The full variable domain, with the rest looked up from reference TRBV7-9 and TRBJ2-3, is DTGVSQNPRHKITKRGQNVTFRCDPISEHNRLYWYRQTLGQGPEFLTYFQNEAQLEKSRLLSDRFSAERPKGSFSTLEIQRTEQGDSAMYLCASSYPGLAGVSTDTQYFGPGTRLTVL.